This T cell receptor beta chain was obtained from a study of blood T cell repertoires in COVID-19. Study information: Acute and convalescent COVID-19 specimens originated in the United States, Italy and Spain. T cells, B-cell-depleted T cells, or PBMCs provided the cDNA or gDNA that served as material.

Trimming shortened V by 4 bases and J by 0 bases, and 9 bases separated the two germline ends. The CDR3 has 14 amino acids. CDR1 is LGHDT, CDR2 YNNKEL, per germline (reference sequence). In the authors' workflow: Reference gene primer amplification yielded estimated nucleated cell counts. Using immunoSEQ multiplex PCR, the repertoire was profiled, and TCRdb retains in-frame clones only, with some absent. The D gene and trimming were derived from the DNA, and the V and J assignments and clone size from that table. Here the sample spans some 14,000 clones, 70% to 90% being singletons. V is TRBV3-1 (or the pseudogene TRBV3-2) and J is TRBJ1-1; TRBD1 might be the D (5 bases). The receptor's source is an older woman in a cohort sampled during active or convalescent COVID-19. Sequenced material: peripheral blood. CDR3 in amino acids: CASSLDSLNTEAFF. The CDR3 coding sequence is TGTGCCAGCAGCCTCGACAGCTTGAACACTGAAGCTTTCTTT.